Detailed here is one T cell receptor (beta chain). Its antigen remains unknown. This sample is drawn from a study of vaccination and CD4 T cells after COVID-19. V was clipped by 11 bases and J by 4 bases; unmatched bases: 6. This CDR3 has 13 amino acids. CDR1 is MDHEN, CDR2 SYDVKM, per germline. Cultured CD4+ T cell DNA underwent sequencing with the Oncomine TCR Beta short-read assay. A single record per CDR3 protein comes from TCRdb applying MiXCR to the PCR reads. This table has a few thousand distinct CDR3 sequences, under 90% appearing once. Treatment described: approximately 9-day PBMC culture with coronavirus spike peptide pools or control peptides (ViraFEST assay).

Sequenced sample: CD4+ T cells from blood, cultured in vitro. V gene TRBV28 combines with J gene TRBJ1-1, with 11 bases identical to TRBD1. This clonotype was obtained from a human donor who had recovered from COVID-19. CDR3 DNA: TGTGCCGTCCCCGGACAGGGGGCCACTGAAGCTTTCTTT. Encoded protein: CAVPGQGATEAFF.